Following are 16 T cell receptor beta chains from one sample sequenced in a study of CD8+ T cells in alopecia areata. The sample's treatment: oral pan-JAK inhibitor, 5-10 mg twice daily. cDNA serving as the sequencing template came from extracted, reverse transcribed RNA. Data came from immunoSEQ multiplex PCR; TCRdb stores just in-frame clones and leaves some out. This table has about 160,000 clones, 65% appearing once. The specimen was CD4+ T cells sorted from blood, collected at week 4, from a patient treated with tofacitinib. These receptors were obtained from a human donor with alopecia areata.

The chain couples TRBV18 to TRBJ2-5; 7 positions agree with TRBD2. Germline CDR1 and CDR2: KGHSH and LQKENI. The V segment lost 2 bases and the J segment 4 bases; nucleotides outside the gene matches: 7. This CDR3 has 15 amino acids. The CDR3 here is CASSPNWEGSETQYF. The DNA for the CDR3 is TGTGCCAGCTCACCAAACTGGGAGGGGTCAGAGACCCAGTACTTC.

The chain uses TRBV18 and TRBJ1-2; TRBD1 aligns across 7 bases. Looked up from germline, CDR1 is KGHSH and CDR2 is LQKENI. CDR3 size: 15 residues. Germline trimming cut 1 base from V and 7 bases from J; bases unmatched to any gene: 9. DNA of the CDR3: TGTGCCAGCTCACCACGTTCAGACAGGGAGGTTGGCTACACCTTC. Translation: CASSPRSDREVGYTF.

In this sample, this clone turned up a few times. The chain joins TRBV11-2 to TRBJ1-1; TRBD1 aligns across 7 bases. Per the germline V gene, CDR1 is SGHAT and CDR2 is FQNNGV. The CDR3 sequence is 14 residues long. V lost 4 bases to trimming and J lost 4 bases; unmatched junction nucleotides: 6. The CDR3 loop is CASSSRGGGTEAFF. The CDR3 DNA reads TGTGCCAGCAGCTCCAGGGGGGGAGGCACTGAAGCTTTCTTT.

The table lists this clone with a few counts. The CDR3 region has the DNA TGCAGCGTTGGCCGGAACACCGGGGAGCTGTTTTTT. This sequence encodes CSVGRNTGELFF. The chain has TRBV29-1 and TRBJ2-2, with unresolved D. Germline CDR1 reads SQVTM; CDR2 reads ANQGSEA. The CDR3 is made up of 12 amino acids. With 4 bases removed from V and 1 base from J, the gap between germline ends came to 4 bases.

The V and J genes are TRBV30 and TRBJ2-1, with D possibly TRBD2 on 7 matching bases. Trimming stripped 3 bases from V and 0 bases from J, with 9 bases between. This CDR3 contains 14 residues. The germline V gene has CDR1 GTSNPN and CDR2 SVGIG (reference sequence). CDR3 nucleotides: TGTGCCTGGAGAGGGGGGGCCTCCTACAATGAGCAGTTCTTC. Protein product: CAWRGGASYNEQFF.

The chain joins TRBV25-1 to TRBJ2-2; 7 positions match TRBD1. The CDR3 length is 15 residues. Germline assignment: CDR1 MGHDK and CDR2 SYGVNS. Germline trimming cut 6 bases from V and 7 bases from J; bases unmatched to any gene: 11. CDR3 nucleotide sequence: TGTGCCAGCAGGGGGACCGGGACAGCGATCGGGGAGCTGTTTTTT. Translating gives CASRGTGTAIGELFF.

This rearrangement joins TRBV30 to TRBJ2-6, with D possibly matching TRBD1 (6 bases). V gave up 1 base and J gave up 0 bases, with 13 bases separating them. Germline-derived CDR1 and CDR2 are GTSNPN and SVGIG (reference sequence). The CDR3 has 17 residues. CDR3 sequence (DNA): TGTGCCTGGAGTGGACCGGGACACCTCTCTGGGGCCAACGTCCTGACTTTC. Translation: CAWSGPGHLSGANVLTF. Full variable domain (outside the CDR3, taken from reference TRBV30 and TRBJ2-6): SQTIHQWPATLVQPVGSPLSLECTVEGTSNPNLYWYRQAAGRGLQLLFYSVGIGQISSEVPQNLSASRPQDRQFILSSKKLLLSDSGFYLCAWSGPGHLSGANVLTFGAGSRLTVL.

The chain carries TRBV29-1 and TRBJ2-1; TRBD2 matches at 8 bases. Germline CDR1 is SQVTM and CDR2 is ANQGSEA. The CDR3 spans 15 residues. The V gene end was trimmed by 7 bases and the J gene end by 8 bases; junction bases not matched to a gene: 16. CDR3 bases: TGCAGCGCTTTTCTTACGGGGGGGCCAGGGCATGAGCAGTTCTTC. Translation gives CSAFLTGGPGHEQFF.

The chain links TRBV29-1 to TRBJ1-2; TRBD1 matches 7 bases. Per germline, CDR1 SQVTM and CDR2 ANQGSEA. The CDR3 loop spans 12 amino acids. Trimming removed 5 bases from V and 5 bases from J; junction bases left unmatched: 5. CDR3 protein: CSVPRQGYGYTF. The CDR3 coding sequence is TGCAGCGTTCCTAGACAGGGTTATGGCTACACCTTC.

V and J are TRBV29-1 and TRBJ1-1; D not certain. Germline V gene lookup returns CDR1 SQVTM and CDR2 ANQGSEA. There are 12 residues in the CDR3. V was cut by 2 bases and J by 8 bases, with 12 bases left in between. The chain's CDR3 is CSVEHRQSEAFF. CDR3 bases: TGCAGCGTTGAACACCGGCAGTCAGAAGCTTTCTTT.

V gene TRBV25-1 combines with J gene TRBJ2-1, with 8 bases fitting TRBD1. This CDR3 has 15 residues. V shed 1 base, J shed 10 bases, and the junction held 9 bases outside the gene matches. Germline CDR1 reads MGHDK; CDR2 reads SYGVNS. The CDR3 sequence is CASSESGRGLKEQFF. In DNA, the CDR3 is TGTGCCAGCAGTGAATCGGGCAGGGGGCTAAAGGAGCAGTTCTTC.

The chain has TRBV13 and TRBJ2-7; D may match TRBD1 or TRBD2 (5 bases each). This CDR3 contains 14 residues. V was trimmed by 5 bases and J by 1 base, leaving 12 bases between them. Germline values: CDR1 PRHDT, CDR2 FYEKMQ (reference sequence). The CDR3 coding sequence is TGTGCCAGCAGCGAACGGGGCCCATCCTACGAGCAGTACTTC. This codes for CASSERGPSYEQYF.

This rearrangement joins TRBV29-1 to TRBJ2-5; 7 bases align to TRBD2. Germline V CDR1 and CDR2: SQVTM, ANQGSEA. CDR3 size: 11 residues. The V and J ends lost 7 bases and 2 bases, in that order; junction bases with no gene match: 1. The CDR3 here is CSGGGQETQYF. For the CDR3, the DNA is TGCAGCGGGGGGGGTCAAGAGACCCAGTACTTC.

This clone has more than one count but fewer than ten. The V and J genes are TRBV11-2 and TRBJ2-3; weak D call: TRBD1 (5 bases). The CDR3 extends over 15 amino acids. Germline CDR1 reads SGHAT; CDR2 reads FQNNGV. V lost 1 base and J 4 bases, leaving 12 bases between the germline ends. CDR3 DNA sequence: TGTGCCAGCAGCTTAGTATCGGCAGGGCCAGATACGCAGTATTTT. Protein sequence: CASSLVSAGPDTQYF.

V gene TRBV7-9 combines with J gene TRBJ2-5; D might be TRBD1 (5 bases). The germline CDR1 and CDR2 sequences are SEHNR and FQNEAQ (reference sequence). V was cut by 5 bases and J by 3 bases, with 10 bases left in between. The CDR3 extends over 13 amino acids. The CDR3 spells CASSPQGEETQYF. Written as DNA, the CDR3 is TGTGCCAGCAGCCCTCAAGGGGAAGAGACCCAGTACTTC.

This clone was observed a single time. This sequence joins TRBV19 and TRBJ2-5; 7 bases are shared with TRBD1. With V trimmed by 5 bases and J by 5 bases, 5 bases remained unmatched. The CDR3 totals 13 residues. In germline, CDR1 is LNHDA, CDR2 SQIVND (reference sequence). CDR3 in DNA: TGTGCCAGTAGTGCCAACAGGGGCGAGACCCAGTACTTC. This encodes CASSANRGETQYF. Supplemented by reference TRBV19 and TRBJ2-5, the full variable domain reads DGGITQSPKYLFRKEGQNVTLSCEQNLNHDAMYWYRQDPGQGLRLIYYSQIVNDFQKGDIAEGYSVSREKKESFPLTVTSAQKNPTAFYLCASSANRGETQYFGPGTRLLVL.